Listed below are T cell receptor beta chains from one sample, sequenced in a study of blood T cell repertoires in COVID-19. This table comes from immunoSEQ multiplex PCR, and its TCRdb copy is limited to in-frame clones, with some not included. The sample carries 350,000 to 400,000 clones, around nine tenths recorded once. The sample comprised PBMCs or T cells enriched from blood (not recorded which). The origin of the receptors is a woman aged 25 to 45 who had recovered from COVID-19. CDR3s include the opening cysteine and the closing phenylalanine or tryptophan.

cdr3_aa,j_call,v_call
CASSSDGTPYGYTF,TRBJ1-2,TRBV5-1
CASSVGDSNQPQHF,TRBJ1-5,TRBV9
CASSLRGLGTDTQYF,TRBJ2-3,TRBV5-1
CASSQQSHEQYF,TRBJ2-7,TRBV7-9
CASSPPSTTYEQYF,TRBJ2-7,TRBV18
CASKGYSGLHGYTF,TRBJ1-2,TRBV2
CASSQEPGVKSPLHF,TRBJ1-6,TRBV3-1/TRBV3-2
CASRRFMNTEAFF,TRBJ1-1,TRBV5-1
CASSTDSYTQYF,TRBJ2-3,TRBV6-5
CASSLRGLGEKLFF,TRBJ1-4,TRBV28
CASSYRETTFNSPLHF,TRBJ1-6,TRBV6-2/TRBV6-3
CAWSPGYVVEAFF,TRBJ1-1,TRBV30
CASSATLDFTREQYF,TRBJ2-7,TRBV25-1
CASSLDPTFQETQYF,TRBJ2-5,TRBV11-2
CASSFLPGLAGGHAGELFF,TRBJ2-2,TRBV7-9
CASSISWDREKLFF,TRBJ1-4,TRBV19